Listed below are T cell receptor beta chains from one sample, sequenced in a study of CD8+ T cells in alopecia areata. The protocol was immunoSEQ multiplex PCR, while the TCRdb copy is restricted to in-frame clones and leaves out a portion. The sample has approximately 150,000 clones, around 47% seen once. Sequencing input: CD4+ T cells sorted from blood. The receptors were gathered from a human donor with alopecia areata. Each CDR3 is given with its conserved first and last residue. The D gene is left open where the match is weak. Clone size appears in some rows only: once, few, many, or a class for an expanded clone.

DNA: TGTGCCAGCAGTTTTGGACAGGGGGCAGACGTGGGAGGCTACACCTTC
CDR3: CASSFGQGADVGGYTF
V: TRBV28
J: TRBJ1-2
size: .
D: TRBD1

DNA: TGTGCCAGCAGAATACAGGGGCGGACAGATACGCAGTATTTT
CDR3: CASRIQGRTDTQYF
V: TRBV6-5
J: TRBJ2-3
size: .
D: TRBD1

DNA: TGTGCCCGCTTTGGAGGGAGCACAGATACGCAGTATTTT
CDR3: CARFGGSTDTQYF
V: TRBV30
J: TRBJ2-3
size: .
D: .

DNA: TGTGCCTGGAGTGTACTAGTTGGAGAGACCCAGTACTTC
CDR3: CAWSVLVGETQYF
V: TRBV30
J: TRBJ2-5
size: few
D: .

DNA: TGTGCCAGCAGTATAACTAGTTTTCCGAACAATGAGCAGTTCTTC
CDR3: CASSITSFPNNEQFF
V: TRBV6-6
J: TRBJ2-1
size: medium-sized
D: .

DNA: TGCGCCAGCAGCTTTCAAGAGACCCAGTACTTC
CDR3: CASSFQETQYF
V: TRBV5-1
J: TRBJ2-5
size: many
D: .

DNA: TGTGCCACGGGGGGGAGTAGTTATGAGCAGTTCTTC
CDR3: CATGGSSYEQFF
V: TRBV19
J: TRBJ2-1
size: .
D: TRBD2

DNA: TGTGCCAGCAGTTACTCCGAATTAGCGGGAAGGGAGACCCAGTACTTC
CDR3: CASSYSELAGRETQYF
V: TRBV6-5
J: TRBJ2-5
size: .
D: TRBD2

DNA: TGTGCCAGCAGCCTTCTGTACTTC
CDR3: CASSLLYF
V: TRBV7-9
J: TRBJ2-5
size: .
D: .

DNA: TGTGCCAGCAGTTTTTCGGGGAACACTGAAGCTTTCTTT
CDR3: CASSFSGNTEAFF
V: TRBV27
J: TRBJ1-1
size: .
D: .

DNA: TGTGCCAGCAGCTCCGCGGGGGGGGAGCTGTTTTTT
CDR3: CASSSAGGELFF
V: TRBV9
J: TRBJ2-2
size: .
D: .

DNA: TGCAGCGGGAAGGGACAGGGGAGGCCTGAAGCTTTCTTT
CDR3: CSGKGQGRPEAFF
V: TRBV29-1
J: TRBJ1-1
size: few
D: TRBD1

DNA: TGTGCCACCAGCAGCCTGGAGCGGACCAACACAGATACGCAGTATTTT
CDR3: CATSSLERTNTDTQYF
V: TRBV15
J: TRBJ2-3
size: .
D: .

DNA: TGTGCCAGCAGCCTAACCTCTAGCGGGAGGGCCAGGGATGAGCAGTTCTTC
CDR3: CASSLTSSGRARDEQFF
V: TRBV7-3
J: TRBJ2-1
size: .
D: TRBD2

DNA: TGTGCCTGGAGTGAGTGGGTACAGGGAGTCGCGGGGGCCCAGCATTTT
CDR3: CAWSEWVQGVAGAQHF
V: TRBV30
J: TRBJ1-5
size: .
D: .

DNA: TGTGCCAGCAGCTCCACTCTGGGCACTGAAGCTTTCTTT
CDR3: CASSSTLGTEAFF
V: TRBV7-9
J: TRBJ1-1
size: .
D: .

DNA: TGTGCCAGCAGGGAGGACCGGGACAGAGTAAACCAGCCCCAGCATTTT
CDR3: CASREDRDRVNQPQHF
V: TRBV28
J: TRBJ1-5
size: few
D: TRBD1